This TCR beta chain stems from a study of identical twins (dated by TCRdb to the mid-2010s). At the level of the whole study: To test whether fetal clonotypes persist, the study used deep sequencing on TCR alpha and beta repertoires from monozygotic twins, unrelated adults of various ages, and cord blood. To rule out contamination, the twin experiments were replicated at different times with different library preparation protocols. General study outcomes and caveats: Fewer insertions were carried by abundant cord blood beta clonotypes, a similar but weaker trend appeared in young adult naive repertoires, and no such trend appeared in memory repertoires. The excess sharing between twins in beta out-of-frame sequences was weaker because fewer shared sequences reduced the signal-to-noise ratio. Because the same donors could not be followed over many years, conclusions were based on cross-sectional statistical analysis. Compared with coincidental sharing between unrelated individuals, an excess of low generation-probability sequences was observed among out-of-frame TCR alpha sequences shared between twins. Invariant T cells such as MAIT and iNKT could partly confound zero-insertion analyses, although diverse VJ usage argued against such confounding for most clonotypes. In monozygotic twins, recombination models systematically underestimated out-of-frame TCR alpha sharing, but the models matched the sharing seen between unrelated individuals.

Based on the germline V gene, the CDR1 and CDR2 sequences are WSHSY and SAAADI. The CDR3 sequence holds 14 residues, the cysteine and phenylalanine included. CDR3 DNA is the only sequence kept; it has 42 bases, read in frame from the first base. V is reduced by 2 bases and J by 6 bases, leaving a spacing of 14 bases between them. Every donor was a healthy Caucasian. Three pairs of female monozygotic twins, all aged about 18 to 30 years, were included in the twin cohort. Positive isolation kits from Invitrogen were used to isolate CD4+ and CD8+ T cell populations. Library preparation used 5' RACE. Sequencing was carried out with an Illumina HiSeq 2000. Template switching added a universal primer binding site, and the final cDNA carried a unique molecular identifier that allowed TCR cDNA molecules to be counted accurately. Specific primers in the conserved constant-segment region were used to synthesize first-strand cDNA for the TCR alpha and beta chains. To control for contamination, each cDNA library was double barcoded with a SMART-Mk sample barcode plus Illumina barcodes. Two successive PCR steps introduced TruSeq adapter sequences along with Illumina sample barcodes. The Illumina HiSeq platform was used with custom primers to sequence TCR alpha and beta cDNA libraries. In the paper's pipeline: Unique molecular identifiers were extracted from raw reads with MiGEC, and CDR3 positions were determined with MiXCR. Recombination models were inferred per individual with the repgenHMM and IGoR tools using an EM algorithm. Shared clonotype analysis was performed with the tcR package in R, normalizing sharing by the product of cloneset sizes. To study raw recombination free of thymic and clonal selection effects, out-of-frame nonproductive sequences were analyzed. TCRdb passed the public sequencing reads through fastp at Q25 and MiXCR, retaining productive beta sequences. Under each unique CDR3 protein, matching rows form one entry showing the most common genes and DNA. These V and J calls originate from TCRdb's pipeline instead of the authors' own analysis. The sample includes about 340,000 distinct CDR3 sequences, with 12% observed a single time. Together, the top ten hold around 7.8% of the sample.

This clonotype was seen repeatedly, ten times or more. Its antigen is currently not known. No base quality values were provided; no much bigger clone lies one nucleotide off. These data also formed part of another study, on yellow fever vaccine responses in identical twins. As that second paper reports: According to the authors, in identical twins the way T cells responded to vaccination appeared partly convergent and partly personalized. Focusing on identical twins, the study followed the T cell clones that responded to the vaccine, and did so with precision.

The TCR comes from a woman under 30 in good health. The sequenced sample was CD8+ T cells sorted from blood. This chain is built from TRBV10-2 and TRBJ2-7; a tentative D match to TRBD1 spans 6 bases. The DNA is as follows: TGCGCCAGCAGTGAGCTATACAGGGTTTCCGAGCAGTACTTC. This is translated as CASSELYRVSEQYF.